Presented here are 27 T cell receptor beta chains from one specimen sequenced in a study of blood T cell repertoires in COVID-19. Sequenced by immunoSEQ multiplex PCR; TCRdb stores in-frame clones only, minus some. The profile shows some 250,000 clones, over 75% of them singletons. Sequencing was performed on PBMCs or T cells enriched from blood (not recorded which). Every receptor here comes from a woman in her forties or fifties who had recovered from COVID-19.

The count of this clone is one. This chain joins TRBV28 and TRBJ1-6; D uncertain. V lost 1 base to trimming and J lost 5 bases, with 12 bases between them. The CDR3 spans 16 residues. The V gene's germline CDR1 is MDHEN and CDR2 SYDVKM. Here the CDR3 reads CASSLFPTIHNSPLHF. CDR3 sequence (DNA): TGTGCCAGCAGTTTATTCCCGACAATCCATAATTCACCCCTCCACTTT.

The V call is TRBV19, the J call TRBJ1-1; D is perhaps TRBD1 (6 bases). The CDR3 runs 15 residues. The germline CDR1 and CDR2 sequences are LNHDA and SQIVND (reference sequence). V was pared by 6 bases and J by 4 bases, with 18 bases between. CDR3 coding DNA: TGTGCCAGTAGCAACAGGGAGCGGAAAGGCACTGAAGCTTTCTTT. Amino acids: CASSNRERKGTEAFF.

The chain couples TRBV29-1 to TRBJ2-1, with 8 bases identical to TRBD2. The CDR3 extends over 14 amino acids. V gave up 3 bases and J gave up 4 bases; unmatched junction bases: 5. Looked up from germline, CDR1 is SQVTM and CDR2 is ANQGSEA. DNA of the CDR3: TGCAGCGTTGACCCAGCGGGAGAGTACAATGAGCAGTTCTTC. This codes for CSVDPAGEYNEQFF.

In DNA form, the CDR3 reads TGTGCCAGCAGCTCCAAAGCAGCAGGGACAGATACGCAGTATTTT. This sequence encodes CASSSKAAGTDTQYF. This sequence joins TRBV9 and TRBJ2-3, with D perhaps TRBD1 (5 bases). Trimming left V 4 bases short and J 3 bases short, with 15 bases between. Germline loops: CDR1 SGDLS, CDR2 YYNGEE. The length of the CDR3 is 15 residues.

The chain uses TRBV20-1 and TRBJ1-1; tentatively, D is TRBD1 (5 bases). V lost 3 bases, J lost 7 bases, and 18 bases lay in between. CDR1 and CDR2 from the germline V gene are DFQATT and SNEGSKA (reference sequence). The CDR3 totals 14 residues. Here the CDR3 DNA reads TGCAGTGCTAGTTGGAACAGGATCGAGGTTGAAGCTTTCTTT. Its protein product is CSASWNRIEVEAFF.

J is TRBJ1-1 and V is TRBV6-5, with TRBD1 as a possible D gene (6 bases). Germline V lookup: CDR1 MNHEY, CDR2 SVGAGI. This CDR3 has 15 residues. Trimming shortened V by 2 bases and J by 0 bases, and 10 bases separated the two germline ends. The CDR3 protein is CASSYRDTMNTEAFF. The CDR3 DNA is TGTGCCAGCAGTTACCGGGACACGATGAACACTGAAGCTTTCTTT.

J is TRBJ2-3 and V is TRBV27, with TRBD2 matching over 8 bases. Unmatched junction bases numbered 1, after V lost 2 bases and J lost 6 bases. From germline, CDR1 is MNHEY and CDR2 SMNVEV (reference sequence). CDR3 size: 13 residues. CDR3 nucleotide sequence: TGTGCCAGCAGTTTACGGGAGGGCGATACGCAGTATTTT. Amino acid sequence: CASSLREGDTQYF.

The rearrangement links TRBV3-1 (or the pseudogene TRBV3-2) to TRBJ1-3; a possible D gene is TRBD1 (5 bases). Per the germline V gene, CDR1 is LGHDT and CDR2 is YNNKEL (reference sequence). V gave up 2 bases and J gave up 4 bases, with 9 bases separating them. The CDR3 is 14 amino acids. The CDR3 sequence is CASSQRGTGNTIYF. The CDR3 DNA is TGTGCCAGCAGCCAAAGGGGAACCGGAAACACCATATATTTT.

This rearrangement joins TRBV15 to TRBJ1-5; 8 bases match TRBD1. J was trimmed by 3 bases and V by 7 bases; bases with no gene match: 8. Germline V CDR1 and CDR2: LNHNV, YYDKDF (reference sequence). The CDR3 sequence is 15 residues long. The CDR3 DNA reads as TGTGCCACCACCCTTGACAGGGGCTACAATCAGCCCCAGCATTTT. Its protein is CATTLDRGYNQPQHF.

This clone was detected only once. CDR3 residues: CASSLGSGSTDTQYF. The CDR3 DNA reads TGTGCCAGCAGCTTGGGGAGCGGAAGCACAGATACGCAGTATTTT. V gene TRBV7-9 combines with J gene TRBJ2-3; a possible D gene is TRBD2 (5 bases). The length of the CDR3 is 15 residues. V lost 3 bases and J 0 bases, leaving 10 bases between the germline ends. CDR1 is SEHNR and CDR2 is FQNEAQ in the germline V gene (reference sequence). The variable domain in full, completed from reference TRBV7-9 and TRBJ2-3, reads DTGVSQNPRHKITKRGQNVTFRCDPISEHNRLYWYRQTLGQGPEFLTYFQNEAQLEKSRLLSDRFSAERPKGSFSTLEIQRTEQGDSAMYLCASSLGSGSTDTQYFGPGTRLTVL.

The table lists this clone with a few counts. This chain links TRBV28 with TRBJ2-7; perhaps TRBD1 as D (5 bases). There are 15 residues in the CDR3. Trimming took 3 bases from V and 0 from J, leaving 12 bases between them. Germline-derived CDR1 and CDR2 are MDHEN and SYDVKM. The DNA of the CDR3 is TGTGCCAGCAGTTTCGGACGAAGGGGCTCCTACGAGCAGTACTTC. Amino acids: CASSFGRRGSYEQYF. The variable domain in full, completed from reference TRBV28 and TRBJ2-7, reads DVKVTQSSRYLVKRTGEKVFLECVQDMDHENMFWYRQDPGLGLRLIYFSYDVKMKEKGDIPEGYSVSREKKERFSLILESASTNQTSMYLCASSFGRRGSYEQYFGPGTRLTVT.

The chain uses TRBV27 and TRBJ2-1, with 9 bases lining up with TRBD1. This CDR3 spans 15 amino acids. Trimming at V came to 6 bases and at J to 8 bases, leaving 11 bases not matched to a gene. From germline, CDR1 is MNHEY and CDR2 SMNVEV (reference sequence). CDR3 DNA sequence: TGTGCCAGCAGGGCGCTTTGGGACAGGGTCCATGAGCAGTTCTTC. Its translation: CASRALWDRVHEQFF.

In DNA, the CDR3 is TGTGCCAGCAGCGTCCAGGGGAACACTGAGCAGTACTTC. Encoded protein: CASSVQGNTEQYF. This rearrangement joins TRBV9 to TRBJ2-7, with D perhaps TRBD1 (6 bases). This CDR3 is built from 13 residues. Trimming stripped 2 bases from V and 7 bases from J, with 13 bases between. CDR1 and CDR2 (germline): SGDLS, YYNGEE.

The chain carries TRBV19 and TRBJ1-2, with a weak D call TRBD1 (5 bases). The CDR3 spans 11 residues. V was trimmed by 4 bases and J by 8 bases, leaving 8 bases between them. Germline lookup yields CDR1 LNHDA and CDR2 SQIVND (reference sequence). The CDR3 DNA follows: TGTGCCAGTAGTACAGGGTTAGGCTACACCTTC. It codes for CASSTGLGYTF.

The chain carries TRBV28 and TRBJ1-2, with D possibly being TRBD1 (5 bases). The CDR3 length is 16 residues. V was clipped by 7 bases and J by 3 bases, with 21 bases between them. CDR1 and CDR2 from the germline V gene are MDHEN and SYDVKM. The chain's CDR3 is CASISLYGGIDYGYTF. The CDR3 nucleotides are TGTGCCAGCATCTCTCTCTACGGGGGGATTGACTATGGCTACACCTTC.

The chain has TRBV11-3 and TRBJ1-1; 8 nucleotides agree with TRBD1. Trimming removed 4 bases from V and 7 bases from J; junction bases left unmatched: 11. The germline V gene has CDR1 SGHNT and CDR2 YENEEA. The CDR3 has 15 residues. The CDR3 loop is CASSSGQGGKNEAFF. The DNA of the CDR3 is TGTGCCAGCAGCTCCGGACAGGGTGGTAAGAATGAAGCTTTCTTT.

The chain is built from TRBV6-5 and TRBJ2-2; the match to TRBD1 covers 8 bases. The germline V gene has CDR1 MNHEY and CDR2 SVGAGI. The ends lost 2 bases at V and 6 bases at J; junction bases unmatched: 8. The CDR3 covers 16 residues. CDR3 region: CASSYGGRGRPGELFF. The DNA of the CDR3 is TGTGCCAGCAGTTACGGGGGCAGGGGGCGGCCCGGGGAGCTGTTTTTT.

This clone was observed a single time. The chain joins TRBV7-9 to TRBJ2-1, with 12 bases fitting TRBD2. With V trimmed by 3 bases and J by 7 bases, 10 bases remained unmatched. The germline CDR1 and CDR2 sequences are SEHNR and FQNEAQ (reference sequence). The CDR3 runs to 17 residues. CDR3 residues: CASSFLGLAGLENEQFF. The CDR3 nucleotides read TGTGCCAGCAGCTTTCTTGGACTAGCGGGACTCGAAAATGAGCAGTTCTTC. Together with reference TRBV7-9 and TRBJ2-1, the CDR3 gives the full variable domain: DTGVSQNPRHKITKRGQNVTFRCDPISEHNRLYWYRQTLGQGPEFLTYFQNEAQLEKSRLLSDRFSAERPKGSFSTLEIQRTEQGDSAMYLCASSFLGLAGLENEQFFGPGTRLTVL.

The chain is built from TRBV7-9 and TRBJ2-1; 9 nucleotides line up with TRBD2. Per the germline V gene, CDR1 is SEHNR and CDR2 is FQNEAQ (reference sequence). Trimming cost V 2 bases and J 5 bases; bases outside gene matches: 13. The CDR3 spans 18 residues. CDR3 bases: TGTGCCAGCAGCTTACCCCCCCGGCTAGCGGGATCGAACAATGAGCAGTTCTTC. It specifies CASSLPPRLAGSNNEQFF.

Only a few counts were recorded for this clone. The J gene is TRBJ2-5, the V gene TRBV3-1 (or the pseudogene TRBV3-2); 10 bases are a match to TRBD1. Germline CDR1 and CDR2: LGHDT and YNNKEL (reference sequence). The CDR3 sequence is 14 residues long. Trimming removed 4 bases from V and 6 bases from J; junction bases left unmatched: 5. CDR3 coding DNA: TGTGCCAGCAGCCGGACAGGGGGTATGAAGACCCAGTACTTC. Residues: CASSRTGGMKTQYF.

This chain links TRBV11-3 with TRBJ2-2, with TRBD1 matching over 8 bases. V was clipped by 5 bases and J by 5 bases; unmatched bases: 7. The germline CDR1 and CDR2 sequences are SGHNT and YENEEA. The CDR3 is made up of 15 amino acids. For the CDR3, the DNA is TGTGCCAGCAGCCCGGACAGGGAGAATACCGGGGAGCTGTTTTTT. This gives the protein CASSPDRENTGELFF.

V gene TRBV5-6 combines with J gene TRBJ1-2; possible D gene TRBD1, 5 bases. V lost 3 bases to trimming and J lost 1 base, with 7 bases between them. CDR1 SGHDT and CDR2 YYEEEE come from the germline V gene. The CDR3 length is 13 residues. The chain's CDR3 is CASSSGVNYGYTF. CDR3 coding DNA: TGTGCCAGCAGCTCGGGGGTTAACTATGGCTACACCTTC.

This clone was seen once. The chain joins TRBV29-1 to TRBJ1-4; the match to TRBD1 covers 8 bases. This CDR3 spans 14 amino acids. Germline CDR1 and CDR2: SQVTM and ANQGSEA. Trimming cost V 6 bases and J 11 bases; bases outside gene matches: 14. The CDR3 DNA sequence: TGCAGCGTGGCTACCGGGACAGGAGCTGAGAAACTGTTTTTT. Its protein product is CSVATGTGAEKLFF.

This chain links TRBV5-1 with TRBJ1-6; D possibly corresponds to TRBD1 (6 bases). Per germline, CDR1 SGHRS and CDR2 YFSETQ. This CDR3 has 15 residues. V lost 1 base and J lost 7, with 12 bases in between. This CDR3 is CASSLLGQGNSPLHF. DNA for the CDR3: TGCGCCAGCAGCTTGTTGGGACAAGGGAATTCACCCCTCCACTTT.

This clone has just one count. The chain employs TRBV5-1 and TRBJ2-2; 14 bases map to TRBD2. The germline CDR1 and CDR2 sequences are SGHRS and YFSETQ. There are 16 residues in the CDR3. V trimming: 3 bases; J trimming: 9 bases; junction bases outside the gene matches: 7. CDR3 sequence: CASSSDGTSGSRELFF. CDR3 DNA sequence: TGCGCCAGCAGCTCCGACGGGACTAGCGGGAGCCGGGAGCTGTTTTTT.

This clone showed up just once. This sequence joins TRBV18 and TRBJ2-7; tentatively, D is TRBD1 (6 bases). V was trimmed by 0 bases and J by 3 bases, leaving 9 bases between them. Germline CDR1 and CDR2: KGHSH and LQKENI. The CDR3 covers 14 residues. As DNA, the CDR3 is TGTGCCAGCTCACCACCAGGACAGTTCTACGAGCAGTACTTC. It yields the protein CASSPPGQFYEQYF.

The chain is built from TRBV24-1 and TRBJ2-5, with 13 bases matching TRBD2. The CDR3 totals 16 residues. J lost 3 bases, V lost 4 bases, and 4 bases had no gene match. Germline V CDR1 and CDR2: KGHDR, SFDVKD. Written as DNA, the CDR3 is TGTGCCACCAGTGACCCCGGACTAGCGGGAGAAGAGACCCAGTACTTC. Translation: CATSDPGLAGEETQYF.